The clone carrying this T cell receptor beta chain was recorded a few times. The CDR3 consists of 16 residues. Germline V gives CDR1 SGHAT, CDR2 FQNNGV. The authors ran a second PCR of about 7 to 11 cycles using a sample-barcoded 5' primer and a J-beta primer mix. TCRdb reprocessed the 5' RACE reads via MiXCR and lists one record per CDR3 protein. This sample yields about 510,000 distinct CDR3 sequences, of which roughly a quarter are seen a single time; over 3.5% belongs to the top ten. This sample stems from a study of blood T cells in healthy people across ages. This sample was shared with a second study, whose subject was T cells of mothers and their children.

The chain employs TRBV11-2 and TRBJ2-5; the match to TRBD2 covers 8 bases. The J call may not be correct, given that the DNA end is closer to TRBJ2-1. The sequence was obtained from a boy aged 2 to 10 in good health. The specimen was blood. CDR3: CASSLTAGGQYNEQFF. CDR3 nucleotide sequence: TGTGCCAGCAGCTTAACGGCGGGAGGACAATACAATGAGCAGTTCTTC.